This is a list of T cell receptor beta chains from one sample in a study of blood T cell repertoires in COVID-19. The protocol was immunoSEQ multiplex PCR, while the TCRdb copy is restricted to in-frame clones and leaves out a portion. The sample has 25,000 to 35,000 clones, 75% to 90% seen once. Sequenced: peripheral blood. These receptors were obtained from a human donor in a cohort sampled during active COVID-19. Each CDR3 is given with its conserved first and last residue. The D gene is left open where the match is weak. Rows give clone size only sometimes, using once, few, many, or a class for an expanded clone.

V gene	D gene	J gene	clone size	CDR3 protein	CDR3 DNA
TRBV5-4	NA	TRBJ2-2	once	CASNQGGAGELFF	TGTGCCAGCAACCAGGGGGGCGCCGGGGAGCTGTTTTTT
TRBV19	NA	TRBJ2-1	NA	CASTRGGPYNEQFF	TGTGCCAGTACCCGGGGAGGTCCCTACAATGAGCAGTTCTTC
TRBV27	NA	TRBJ2-2	NA	CASSPYKAITGNTGELFF	TGTGCCAGCAGTCCTTACAAGGCCATCACAGGGAACACCGGGGAGCTGTTTTTT
TRBV19	NA	TRBJ1-5	NA	CASSIRGSQPQHF	TGTGCCAGTAGTATCCGGGGAAGTCAGCCCCAGCATTTT
TRBV2	TRBD1	TRBJ2-2	few	CASRVSQGQSYTGELFF	TGTGCCAGCAGGGTTTCCCAGGGACAGAGTTACACCGGGGAGCTGTTTTTT
TRBV5-1	NA	TRBJ1-2	NA	CASSGGRESWIYGYTF	TGCGCCAGCAGTGGAGGAAGGGAATCTTGGATCTATGGCTACACCTTC
TRBV2	NA	TRBJ1-3	NA	CASSDVTVGNTIYF	TGTGCCAGCAGTGATGTGACTGTCGGAAACACCATATATTTT
TRBV10-2	TRBD1	TRBJ1-2	NA	CASSWDSPYGYTF	TGCGCCAGCAGTTGGGACAGCCCCTATGGCTACACCTTC
TRBV7-6	TRBD2	TRBJ2-7	once	CASSPGTSGIRREQYF	TGTGCCAGCAGCCCCGGGACTAGCGGGATTCGTCGGGAGCAGTACTTC
TRBV15	TRBD2	TRBJ2-1	once	CATSREQGGRYEQFF	TGTGCCACCAGCAGAGAGCAAGGCGGGAGATATGAGCAGTTCTTC
TRBV5-1	TRBD1	TRBJ2-7	NA	CASSAGTGWDEQYF	TGCGCCAGCAGCGCTGGGACAGGGTGGGACGAGCAGTACTTC
TRBV3-1/TRBV3-2	TRBD2	TRBJ2-1	NA	CASSQVGGTSGYNEQFF	TGTGCCAGCAGCCAAGTGGGGGGGACTAGCGGCTACAATGAGCAGTTCTTC
TRBV7-7	TRBD2	TRBJ2-3	NA	CASSLEPRTSLGGDAQYF	TGTGCTAGCAGCTTAGAGCCACGGACTAGCCTGGGAGGGGATGCGCAGTATTTT
TRBV12-3/TRBV12-4	NA	TRBJ1-5	NA	CATGRGNQPQHF	TGTGCCACCGGGCGGGGGAATCAGCCCCAGCATTTT
TRBV5-1	TRBD1	TRBJ2-2	NA	CASSVSGGATGELFF	TGCGCCAGCAGCGTCTCAGGGGGCGCAACCGGGGAGCTGTTTTTT
TRBV7-2	TRBD2	TRBJ2-1	NA	CASSFGLAAYNEQFF	TGTGCCAGCAGCTTCGGACTAGCGGCCTACAATGAGCAGTTCTTC
TRBV13	NA	TRBJ2-1	NA	CASSPQRSPYNEQFF	TGTGCCAGCAGTCCGCAGCGGTCCCCCTACAATGAGCAGTTCTTC
TRBV5-1	TRBD1	TRBJ1-1	NA	CASSWGDRENTEAFF	TGCGCCAGCAGCTGGGGGGACAGGGAGAACACTGAAGCTTTCTTT
TRBV27	NA	TRBJ2-1	NA	CASSSTLEPGQFF	TGTGCCAGCAGTTCGACCCTCGAGCCGGGGCAGTTCTTC
TRBV10-3	NA	TRBJ2-5	NA	CAISEKGGGLEETQYF	TGTGCCATCAGTGAGAAGGGGGGGGGCCTGGAGGAGACCCAGTACTTC
TRBV7-9	NA	TRBJ1-1	NA	CASSLGRGPGPMNTEAFF	TGTGCCAGCAGCTTAGGTCGGGGTCCCGGACCCATGAACACTGAAGCTTTCTTT
TRBV7-8	NA	TRBJ2-7	NA	CASSSFETDVYEQYF	TGTGCCAGCAGCTCTTTCGAGACAGACGTCTACGAGCAGTACTTC
TRBV5-1	NA	TRBJ1-4	NA	CASSFGGNEKLFF	TGCGCCAGCAGCTTTGGAGGTAATGAAAAACTGTTTTTT
TRBV4-2	NA	TRBJ1-1	NA	CASSQVKAGLNTEAFF	TGTGCCAGCAGCCAAGTCAAGGCAGGCTTGAACACTGAAGCTTTCTTT
TRBV5-1	TRBD1	TRBJ2-3	NA	CASSLTTGEIRIDTQYF	TGCGCCAGCAGCTTAACAACAGGGGAGATTCGGATAGATACGCAGTATTTT
TRBV7-9	NA	TRBJ1-2	once	CASSSGGYYGYTF	TGTGCCAGCAGCTCGGGGGGGTATTACGGCTACACCTTC
TRBV7-9	NA	TRBJ1-1	NA	CASSYRADTEAFF	TGTGCCAGCAGCTACAGGGCGGACACTGAAGCTTTCTTT
TRBV10-3	NA	TRBJ2-3	NA	CAISETRQGGASTDTQYF	TGTGCCATCAGTGAAACTAGGCAGGGGGGTGCTAGCACAGATACGCAGTATTTT
TRBV6-5	TRBD1	TRBJ1-4	once	CASSRGQEWNEKLFF	TGTGCCAGCAGCCGGGGACAGGAGTGGAATGAAAAACTGTTTTTT
TRBV20-1	NA	TRBJ2-7	NA	CSAPGVYEQYF	TGCAGTGCCCCTGGAGTCTACGAGCAGTACTTC
TRBV16	NA	TRBJ1-1	few	CASSHQGPRVPEAFF	TGTGCCAGCAGCCACCAGGGGCCGCGGGTACCTGAAGCTTTCTTT
TRBV5-3	TRBD2	TRBJ2-1	once	CARSLTSGRSNEQFF	TGTGCCAGAAGCTTGACTAGCGGGAGGAGCAATGAGCAGTTCTTC
TRBV18	TRBD1	TRBJ1-1	NA	CASSSGQSNTEAFF	TGTGCCAGCTCATCGGGACAGTCGAACACTGAAGCTTTCTTT
TRBV6-6	NA	TRBJ1-4	NA	CAGSAGQWEKLFF	TGTGCCGGCTCGGCGGGGCAGTGGGAAAAACTGTTTTTT
TRBV6-5	TRBD1	TRBJ2-5	NA	CASSYSGQGARETQYF	TGTGCCAGCAGTTACTCGGGACAGGGGGCGCGGGAGACCCAGTACTTC
TRBV6-5	NA	TRBJ1-2	NA	CASSYLWGDTNYGYTF	TGTGCCAGCAGTTACTTGTGGGGCGATACTAACTATGGCTACACCTTC
TRBV6-2/TRBV6-3	TRBD2	TRBJ2-1	NA	CASSLAGGPLNEQFF	TGTGCCAGCAGCCTAGCGGGAGGGCCTCTCAATGAGCAGTTCTTC
TRBV7-8	NA	TRBJ1-1	NA	CASSLQGENTEAFF	TGTGCCAGCAGCTTGCAGGGCGAGAACACTGAAGCTTTCTTT
TRBV7-2	TRBD1	TRBJ1-5	NA	CASSMALGQGNQPQHF	TGTGCCAGCAGCATGGCACTGGGACAGGGAAATCAGCCCCAGCATTTT
TRBV6-1	TRBD2	TRBJ2-1	once	CASSEIPLAGWGNEQFF	TGTGCCAGCAGTGAAATACCCCTAGCGGGGTGGGGGAATGAGCAGTTCTTC
TRBV29-1	TRBD1	TRBJ1-2	NA	CSVDRGRNYGYTF	TGCAGCGTTGACAGGGGGCGCAACTATGGCTACACCTTC
TRBV11-3	NA	TRBJ1-1	NA	CASSARGGVGEAFF	TGTGCCAGCAGTGCCAGGGGAGGGGTAGGTGAAGCTTTCTTT
TRBV11-3	TRBD1	TRBJ2-7	once	CASNPWDRVFPTYEQYF	TGTGCCAGCAACCCCTGGGACAGAGTTTTCCCGACCTACGAGCAGTACTTC
TRBV19	NA	TRBJ1-1	NA	CASSIGDRWVTEAFF	TGTGCCAGTAGTATAGGAGACAGGTGGGTCACTGAAGCTTTCTTT
TRBV6-5	TRBD2	TRBJ2-3	NA	CASTGGGAGTDTQYF	TGTGCCAGCACTGGCGGGGGGGCGGGCACAGATACGCAGTATTTT
TRBV11-2	NA	TRBJ2-7	few	CASSPRGGAGSYEQYF	TGTGCCAGCAGCCCTAGAGGAGGGGCGGGAAGCTACGAGCAGTACTTC
TRBV19	TRBD1	TRBJ2-7	NA	CASSRNRDSQNWAYEQYF	TGTGCCAGTAGTCGTAATCGGGACAGTCAAAATTGGGCCTACGAGCAGTACTTC
TRBV7-3	NA	TRBJ1-1	NA	CASSLGGSTEAFF	TGTGCCAGCAGCTTAGGGGGCTCGACTGAAGCTTTCTTT
TRBV2	TRBD1	TRBJ2-2	NA	CASGRDSPSNTGELFF	TGTGCCAGCGGCAGGGACAGCCCATCGAACACCGGGGAGCTGTTTTTT
TRBV7-9	TRBD2	TRBJ2-3	NA	CASSFNSGGPTDTQYF	TGTGCCAGCAGCTTTAATAGCGGGGGGCCCACAGATACGCAGTATTTT
TRBV14	NA	TRBJ1-1	NA	CASSRLTGMNTEAFF	TGTGCCAGCAGCCGCCTCACAGGAATGAACACTGAAGCTTTCTTT